This is a list of T cell receptor beta chains from one sample in a study of early T cells in non-severe SARS-CoV-2 infection. TCRdb used MiXCR to reprocess the 5' RACE reads, holding one entry per CDR3 protein. This sample has about 33,000 distinct CDR3 sequences; under 6% occur once, and the top ten carry 13% to 15%. The sample comprised whole blood. These receptors all stem from an adult who was a healthcare worker with PCR-confirmed SARS-CoV-2 infection or an uninfected control (not recorded which). Both conserved end residues are part of each CDR3. D genes are given only for firm matches. Clone size, where shown, is once, few, many, or a class for clones that have expanded.

j_gene	v_gene	d_gene	abundance	CDR3nt	CDR3aa
TRBJ2-7	TRBV7-6	-	many	TGTGCCAGCAGCTTAACGGGACACCTGAGCTCCTACGAGCAGTACTTC	CASSLTGHLSSYEQYF
TRBJ1-5	TRBV12-5	TRBD1	-	TGTGCTAGTGGTTTGAACCTCGACAGGGTTGGAAATCAGCCCCAGCATTTT	CASGLNLDRVGNQPQHF
TRBJ2-3	TRBV6-5	-	many	TGTGCCAGCAGCCCCGCCCGGGGATTGGGCACAGATACGCAGTATTTT	CASSPARGLGTDTQYF
TRBJ2-1	TRBV5-6	-	many	TGTGCCAGCAGCTTGGTAGGGCCTAGCTCCTACAATGAGCAGTTCTTC	CASSLVGPSSYNEQFF
TRBJ2-3	TRBV7-6	-	many	TGTGCCAGCAGCCAAAGTGGGGCGGGCACAGATACGCAGTATTTT	CASSQSGAGTDTQYF
TRBJ2-3	TRBV7-3	-	-	TGTGCCAGCAGCTTAGCCCCCGGGGGAGATACGCAGTATTTT	CASSLAPGGDTQYF
TRBJ2-5	TRBV5-1	-	few	TGCGCCAGCAGCTTGGAGCTCGGGGCCGTAAAGACCCAGTACTTC	CASSLELGAVKTQYF
TRBJ2-5	TRBV7-8	TRBD1	many	TGTGCCAGCAGCCTGGGGACAGGGGCAGAGACCCAGTACTTC	CASSLGTGAETQYF
TRBJ1-2	TRBV6-5	-	-	TGTGCCGTGGCGGATATCTATGGCTACACCTTC	CAVADIYGYTF
TRBJ2-7	TRBV2	-	-	TGTGCCAGCAGTGAGGAATACGAGCAGTACTTC	CASSEEYEQYF
TRBJ2-3	TRBV9	TRBD2	many	TGTGCCAGCAGCCTAGCGGGGGACGATACGCAGTATTTT	CASSLAGDDTQYF
TRBJ1-2	TRBV6-5	-	many	TGTGCCAGCAGTTACGTGGCAGCTTGGGGCTACACCTTC	CASSYVAAWGYTF
TRBJ1-2	TRBV6-2/TRBV6-3	-	-	TGTGCCAGCAGTTACTCGATTAGCAGGGGCGCCTATGGCTACACCTTC	CASSYSISRGAYGYTF
TRBJ2-1	TRBV12-3/TRBV12-4	-	medium-sized	TGTGCCAGCAGTTTAGGGACGGGTAATGAGCAGTTCTTC	CASSLGTGNEQFF
TRBJ2-3	TRBV13	TRBD2	many	TGTGCCAGCCAGGGAGGAAGTAGCGGGTTAGGAGATACGCAGTATTTT	CASQGGSSGLGDTQYF
TRBJ1-2	TRBV5-1	TRBD1	many	TGCGCCAGCAGCTTGGACGGACAGGGAGACTATGGCTACACCTTC	CASSLDGQGDYGYTF
TRBJ2-7	TRBV28	TRBD1	many	TGTGCCAGCAGCCAAGCCCTACAGGGGGAACACGAGCAGTACTTC	CASSQALQGEHEQYF
TRBJ1-5	TRBV7-2	-	many	TGTGCCAGCAGTTCTACCTTGGGGGACCAGCCCCAGCATTTT	CASSSTLGDQPQHF
TRBJ2-4	TRBV12-3/TRBV12-4	-	-	TGTGCCAGCAGTTACGCCTCCACAGGGTTAGCCAAAAACATTCAGTACTTC	CASSYASTGLAKNIQYF
TRBJ1-6	TRBV5-4	TRBD1	-	TGTGCCAGCAGCGAGCGGGACAGGTATTCACCCCTCCACTTT	CASSERDRYSPLHF
TRBJ1-1	TRBV7-3	-	many	TGTGCCAGCAGCCTCCGGGACGGCAACACTGAAGCTTTCTTT	CASSLRDGNTEAFF
TRBJ1-1	TRBV6-5	-	many	TGTGCCAGCAGCACCGGGGAGACTGAAGCTTTCTTT	CASSTGETEAFF
TRBJ1-2	TRBV14	-	-	TGTGCCGGACAGCGGGAGCCCGATTCTAGGTTC	CAGQREPDSRF
TRBJ2-1	TRBV5-1	TRBD2	few	TGCGCCAGCAGCTTTCTAGCGGGGGAGGTGAATGAGCAGTTCTTC	CASSFLAGEVNEQFF
TRBJ1-1	TRBV20-1	-	few	TGCAGTGCTAGACAGGGGAGGAACACTGAAGCTTTCTTT	CSARQGRNTEAFF
TRBJ2-7	TRBV6-2/TRBV6-3	-	-	TGTGCCATACGACATGATACAGGGATAGGTGAGCAGTACTTC	CAIRHDTGIGEQYF
TRBJ1-1	TRBV6-6	TRBD1	-	TGTGCCAGCAGCGAGACGGGACAGTTTGAAGCTTTCTTT	CASSETGQFEAFF
TRBJ2-7	TRBV25-1	-	many	TGTGCCAGCAGTTCCCTTGGGGTCCACGAGCAGTACTTC	CASSSLGVHEQYF
TRBJ1-1	TRBV28	-	many	TGTGCCAGCAGTAGCTTTGGAGGGACGGGGTCTGAAGCTTTCTTT	CASSSFGGTGSEAFF
TRBJ2-1	TRBV20-1	-	few	TGCAGTGCTAGATCCACTTCCAGGGCTTCCTACAATGAGCAGTTCTTC	CSARSTSRASYNEQFF
TRBJ2-5	TRBV27	TRBD1	many	TGTGCCAGCAGTCCCTCCTGGAGCCCCTATAAGGGCAAGGGGGCACAAGAGACCCAGTACTTC	CASSPSWSPYKGKGAQETQYF
TRBJ1-2	TRBV7-8	TRBD1	many	TGTGCCAGCAGCTCCCTAAAACAGGGGCGGCTTTCGGGCTATGGCTACACCTTC	CASSSLKQGRLSGYGYTF
TRBJ2-2	TRBV7-9	TRBD2	many	TGTGCCAGCAGCTGGACTAGCGGGACTCCCGGGGAGCTGTTTTTT	CASSWTSGTPGELFF
TRBJ2-5	TRBV3-1	-	many	TGTGCCAGCAGCCAAGATTTTGAGGAGACCCAGTACTTC	CASSQDFEETQYF
TRBJ1-5	TRBV28	-	few	TGTGCCAGCAGCTGGGGGTATCAGCCCCAGCATTTT	CASSWGYQPQHF
TRBJ1-3	TRBV7-9	-	many	TGTGCCAGCAGCTTACAATCCGGGGAAGGAAACACCATATATTTT	CASSLQSGEGNTIYF
TRBJ2-5	TRBV7-8	-	many	TGTGCCAGCAGCTTAGTCCGGCTCGAGACCCAGTACTTC	CASSLVRLETQYF
TRBJ1-1	TRBV18	-	many	TGTGCCAGCTCACCAGTCGGCACTGAAGCTTTCTTT	CASSPVGTEAFF
TRBJ2-3	TRBV20-1	-	many	TGCAGTGCTAGGGCCCTGGTCTTAACAGATACGCAGTATTTT	CSARALVLTDTQYF
TRBJ2-1	TRBV15	-	once	TGTGCCACCAGCAGCCCCGGCGGGCAGTGCTTC	CATSSPGGQCF
TRBJ2-3	TRBV29-1	-	-	TGCAGCGTCAACGGGGGCCCTAGCACAGATACGCAGTATTTT	CSVNGGPSTDTQYF
TRBJ2-2	TRBV5-1	-	many	TGCGCCAGCAGCCTTACAGGGATCGACGGGGAGCTGTTTTTT	CASSLTGIDGELFF
TRBJ2-5	TRBV7-9	-	few	TGTGCCAGCAGCCCTAGAGAGCCGGGGAGGTGGCAAGAGACCCAGTACTTC	CASSPREPGRWQETQYF
TRBJ2-5	TRBV7-7	-	many	TGTGCCAGCAGCTTATATCCAAAAGAGACCCAGTACTTC	CASSLYPKETQYF
TRBJ1-3	TRBV7-2	-	few	TGTGCCAGCAGCTTAGATAGAGGGGGGAGCTCTGGAAACACCATATATTTT	CASSLDRGGSSGNTIYF
TRBJ1-1	TRBV28	-	few	TGTGCCAGCAGTTTAACGGGCAGAAACACTGAAGCTTTCTTT	CASSLTGRNTEAFF
TRBJ2-3	TRBV7-2	-	-	TGTGCCAGCAGCTCCCACCCGGGCGGCAGCACAGATACGCAGTATTTT	CASSSHPGGSTDTQYF
TRBJ1-6	TRBV12-3/TRBV12-4	-	many	TGTGCCAGCAGTGGAACACCATATAATTCACCCCTCCACTTT	CASSGTPYNSPLHF
TRBJ2-7	TRBV20-1	-	many	TGCAGTGCTAGAGATGACAGCTACGAGCAGTACTTC	CSARDDSYEQYF
TRBJ1-1	TRBV6-2/TRBV6-3	-	many	TGTGCCAGCACCCTAGAGTGGAGCACTGAAGCTTTCTTT	CASTLEWSTEAFF
TRBJ2-2	TRBV5-1	-	many	TGCGCCAGCAGTGGGACTGGGAACACCGGGGAGCTGTTTTTT	CASSGTGNTGELFF
TRBJ2-7	TRBV11-2	-	-	TGTGCCAGCAGCCTTGCCGAGACAGCAGCCTACGAGCAGTACTTC	CASSLAETAAYEQYF
TRBJ1-5	TRBV6-1	-	many	TGTGCCAGCAGTTCCCTCCCCGGGGCTAGCAATCAGCCCCAGCATTTT	CASSSLPGASNQPQHF
TRBJ2-3	TRBV20-1	-	-	TGCAGTGCTAGTCTGGGCGGGGGCTCAGATACGCAGTATTTT	CSASLGGGSDTQYF
TRBJ1-4	TRBV19	-	-	TGTGCCAGTAACGCCGGGACAAGGGGGGAAAAACTGTTTTTT	CASNAGTRGEKLFF
TRBJ2-5	TRBV4-2	TRBD2	many	TGTGCCAGCAGCCAAGGATCGGGGACTAGCGGGGGTTTCCAAGAGACCCAGTACTTC	CASSQGSGTSGGFQETQYF